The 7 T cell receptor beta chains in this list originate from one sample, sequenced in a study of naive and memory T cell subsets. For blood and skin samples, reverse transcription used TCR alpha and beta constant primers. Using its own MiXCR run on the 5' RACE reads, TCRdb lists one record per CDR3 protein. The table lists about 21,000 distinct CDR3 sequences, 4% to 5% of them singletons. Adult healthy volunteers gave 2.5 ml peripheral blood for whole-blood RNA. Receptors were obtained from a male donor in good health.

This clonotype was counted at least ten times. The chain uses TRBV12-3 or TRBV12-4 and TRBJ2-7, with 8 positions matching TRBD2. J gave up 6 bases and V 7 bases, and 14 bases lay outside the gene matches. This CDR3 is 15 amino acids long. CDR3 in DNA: TGTGCCAGCACCTCGTCGGGACTAGAAATCCTCGAGCAGTACTTC. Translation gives CASTSSGLEILEQYF.

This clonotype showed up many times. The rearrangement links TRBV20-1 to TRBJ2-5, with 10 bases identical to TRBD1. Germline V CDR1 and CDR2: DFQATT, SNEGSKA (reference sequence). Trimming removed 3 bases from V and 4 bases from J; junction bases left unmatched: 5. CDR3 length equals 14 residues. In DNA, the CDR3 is TGCAGTGCTAGGGGGACAGGGGTTTTAGAGACCCAGTACTTC. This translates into CSARGTGVLETQYF.

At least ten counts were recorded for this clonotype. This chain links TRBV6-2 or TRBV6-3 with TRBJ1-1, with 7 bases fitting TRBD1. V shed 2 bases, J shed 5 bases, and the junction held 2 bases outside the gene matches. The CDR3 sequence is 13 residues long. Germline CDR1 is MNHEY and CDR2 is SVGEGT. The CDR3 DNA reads TGTGCCAGCAGTTACGACAGGGCGACTGAAGCTTTCTTT. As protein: CASSYDRATEAFF.

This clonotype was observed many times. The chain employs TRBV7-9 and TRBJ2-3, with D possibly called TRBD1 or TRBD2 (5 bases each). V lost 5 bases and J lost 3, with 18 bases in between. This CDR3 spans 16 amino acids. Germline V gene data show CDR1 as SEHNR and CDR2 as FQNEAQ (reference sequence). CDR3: CASSQTGGRATDTQYF. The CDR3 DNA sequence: TGTGCCAGCAGCCAAACCGGAGGCAGGGCGACAGATACGCAGTATTTT.

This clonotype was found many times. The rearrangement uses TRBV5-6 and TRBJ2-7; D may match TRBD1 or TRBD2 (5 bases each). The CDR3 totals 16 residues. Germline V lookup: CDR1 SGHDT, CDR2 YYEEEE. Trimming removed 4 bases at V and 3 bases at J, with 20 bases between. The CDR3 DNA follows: TGTGCCAGCAGCCTAGCCGGGGACCGGGGTTTCTACGAGCAGTACTTC. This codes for CASSLAGDRGFYEQYF.

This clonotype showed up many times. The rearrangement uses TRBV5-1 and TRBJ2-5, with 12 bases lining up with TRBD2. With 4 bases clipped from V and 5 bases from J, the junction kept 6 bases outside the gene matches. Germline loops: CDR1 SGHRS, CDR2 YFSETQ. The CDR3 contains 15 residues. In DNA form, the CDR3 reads TGCGCCAGCAGCGGGCGCGGACTAGCGGGGGAGACCCAGTACTTC. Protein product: CASSGRGLAGETQYF. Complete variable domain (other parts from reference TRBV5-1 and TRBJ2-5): KAGVTQTPRYLIKTRGQQVTLSCSPISGHRSVSWYQQTPGQGLQFLFEYFSETQRNKGNFPGRFSGRQFSNSRSEMNVSTLELGDSALYLCASSGRGLAGETQYFGPGTRLLVL.

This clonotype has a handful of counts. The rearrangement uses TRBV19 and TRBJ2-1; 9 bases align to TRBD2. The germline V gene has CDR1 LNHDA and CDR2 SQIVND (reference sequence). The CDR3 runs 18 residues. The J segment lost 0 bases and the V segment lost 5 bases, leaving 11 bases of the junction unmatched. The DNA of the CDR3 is TGTGCCAGTAGTTCCAAAACTAGCGGGTATAGCTCCTACAATGAGCAGTTCTTC. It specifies CASSSKTSGYSSYNEQFF.